These 32 T cell receptor beta chains originate from one sample sequenced in a study of OX40 agonist ivuxolimab in advanced cancers. Generated by immunoSEQ multiplex PCR, the TCRdb table keeps only in-frame clones and is missing some. The table includes around 31,000 clones, around nine tenths detected once. Sequenced material: CD4+ or CD8+ T cells sorted from blood, taken in a trial of the OX40 agonist ivuxolimab. The receptors originated from an adult with an advanced solid tumor such as melanoma, head and neck, liver or kidney cancer.

CDR3 protein: CASSQGRGAQGGTEAFF. The CDR3 DNA reads as TGTGCCAGCAGCCAAGGAAGAGGGGCCCAAGGGGGGACTGAAGCTTTCTTT. The chain joins TRBV4-2 to TRBJ1-1, with a tentative D call TRBD1 (6 bases). The CDR3 runs 17 residues. V lost 1 base and J lost 5, with 20 bases in between. Germline CDR1 and CDR2: LGHNA and YNFKEQ.

The rearrangement joins TRBV5-6 to TRBJ1-3, with a weak D call TRBD1 (5 bases). Germline V CDR1 and CDR2: SGHDT, YYEEEE. The V gene lost 1 base and the J gene lost 0 bases, with 17 bases spanning the gap. The CDR3 contains 18 residues. CDR3 sequence: CASSLRAEGFSSGNTIYF. The CDR3 DNA reads TGTGCCAGCAGCTTGAGGGCCGAGGGGTTTAGCTCTGGAAACACCATATATTTT.

The chain links TRBV5-4 to TRBJ1-4; TRBD1 agrees at 8 bases. CDR1 and CDR2 (germline): SGHNT, YYREEE (reference sequence). The CDR3 runs to 15 residues. V lost 9 bases to trimming and J lost 7 bases; unmatched junction nucleotides: 14. CDR3 DNA sequence: TGTGCCACTTCGACAGGGGAATTTCGTATTGAAAAACTGTTTTTT. Protein sequence: CATSTGEFRIEKLFF.

The rearrangement joins TRBV7-3 to TRBJ2-1, with 7 bases matching TRBD2. The CDR3 length is 13 residues. The germline V gene encodes CDR1 SGHTA and CDR2 FQGTGA. V dropped 8 bases and J dropped 6; count of bases not matched to a gene: 7. CDR3 sequence: CASSEGRVNEQFF. The CDR3 coding sequence is TGTGCCAGCTCCGAAGGGAGGGTCAATGAGCAGTTCTTC.

The chain uses TRBV6-6 and TRBJ1-2; a possible D gene is TRBD1 (5 bases). The CDR3 loop spans 13 amino acids. V gave up 6 bases and J gave up 4 bases, with 12 bases separating them. The germline V gene encodes CDR1 MNHNY and CDR2 SVGAGI (reference sequence). CDR3 residues: CASRDPGPYGYTF. The CDR3 nucleotides are TGTGCCAGCAGAGACCCGGGACCCTATGGCTACACCTTC.

The chain links TRBV6-1 to TRBJ2-1; a weak D match, TRBD1 (6 bases). V was trimmed by 5 bases and J by 7 bases, leaving 12 bases between them. Germline V lookup: CDR1 MNHNS, CDR2 SASEGT. The CDR3 loop spans 13 amino acids. As DNA, the CDR3 is TGTGCCAGCAGTCAGGGGTTGAAAAATGAGCAGTTCTTC. Translated: CASSQGLKNEQFF.

This clone was seen once. This chain joins TRBV28 and TRBJ2-7; 7 bases line up with TRBD2. Trimming took 6 bases from V and 4 from J; bases not matched to a gene: 12. Per the germline V gene, CDR1 is MDHEN and CDR2 is SYDVKM. The CDR3 spans 15 residues. In DNA form, the CDR3 reads TGTGCCAGCAGCCTCCGGCGGGAGACATTTTACGAGCAGTACTTC. Protein product: CASSLRRETFYEQYF.

Turning to this clone: Other nucleotide sequences from this sample produce the same CDR3. V is TRBV29-1 and J is TRBJ2-5, with 7 bases lining up with TRBD1. Looked up from germline, CDR1 is SQVTM and CDR2 is ANQGSEA. Losses at the gene ends were 0 bases for V and 7 bases for J; bases not matched to a gene: 14. The CDR3 runs to 16 residues. This CDR3 is CSVEDIWDSQLATQYF. DNA of the CDR3: TGCAGCGTTGAAGATATTTGGGACAGCCAGTTGGCGACCCAGTACTTC.

This clone was detected a few times. CDR3 DNA sequence: TGTGCCAGCAGTGATGGCACAGATACGCAGTATTTT. Translating it yields CASSDGTDTQYF. The rearrangement links TRBV6-1 to TRBJ2-3; D remains unclear. This CDR3 has 12 amino acids. V lost 3 bases to trimming and J lost 1 base, with 2 bases between them. The germline V gene encodes CDR1 MNHNS and CDR2 SASEGT.

The chain combines TRBV11-3 with TRBJ2-1; 9 bases map to TRBD2. J was trimmed by 5 bases and V by 1 base; bases with no gene match: 3. The CDR3 has 15 residues. Germline V lookup: CDR1 SGHNT, CDR2 YENEEA. CDR3 region: CASSLGLAGNNEQFF. The CDR3 DNA reads TGTGCCAGCAGCTTAGGTCTAGCGGGAAACAATGAGCAGTTCTTC.

This chain connects TRBV11-3 to TRBJ1-2; 7 nucleotides agree with TRBD1. V was clipped by 5 bases and J by 0 bases; unmatched bases: 9. The CDR3 spans 16 residues. Germline V CDR1 and CDR2: SGHNT, YENEEA. CDR3 coding DNA: TGTGCCAGCAGCCCCCCGGCCGGGACAGCTAACTATGGCTACACCTTC. Its translation is CASSPPAGTANYGYTF. The full variable domain, its missing parts supplied by reference TRBV11-3 and TRBJ1-2, is EAGVVQSPRYKIIEKKQPVAFWCNPISGHNTLYWYLQNLGQGPELLIRYENEEAVDDSQLPKDRFSAERLKGVDSTLKIQPAELGDSAVYLCASSPPAGTANYGYTFGSGTRLTVV.

The genes are TRBV6-1 and TRBJ1-4; tentative D call: TRBD1 (6 bases). CDR3 length: 13 amino acids. Germline V gene sequence: CDR1 MNHNS, CDR2 SASEGT. Trimming took 2 bases from V and 11 from J, leaving 12 bases between them. The CDR3 loop is CASSETWTDKLFF. CDR3 coding DNA: TGTGCCAGCAGTGAAACTTGGACAGATAAACTGTTTTTT.

This chain uses TRBV11-2 with TRBJ1-5, with D uncertain. Trimming stripped 5 bases from V and 2 bases from J, with 10 bases between. The CDR3 contains 14 residues. The germline V gene has CDR1 SGHAT and CDR2 FQNNGV. CDR3 residues: CASSPSGGNQPQHF. CDR3 nucleotide sequence: TGTGCCAGCAGCCCCAGCGGGGGCAATCAGCCCCAGCATTTT.

This clone was picked up a small number of times. The chain combines TRBV19 with TRBJ1-5; no clear D gene. The V gene lost 2 bases and the J gene lost 5 bases, with 13 bases spanning the gap. The CDR3 has 15 residues. Germline assignment: CDR1 LNHDA and CDR2 SQIVND (reference sequence). The CDR3, as DNA: TGTGCCAGTAGTATAAAAGGGCAAAGGGATCAGCCCCAGCATTTT. Translated: CASSIKGQRDQPQHF.

The chain links TRBV4-1 to TRBJ1-1; D possibly corresponds to TRBD1 (5 bases). The V and J ends lost 2 bases and 1 base respectively, with 11 bases between them. This CDR3 is built from 15 residues. Germline V lookup: CDR1 MGHRA, CDR2 YSYEKL. The CDR3 here is CASSQLGTENTEAFF. CDR3 sequence (DNA): TGCGCCAGCAGCCAATTGGGGACCGAGAACACTGAAGCTTTCTTT.

This clone appeared a single time. The chain employs TRBV6-5 and TRBJ2-1; D not certain. Trimming stripped 3 bases from V and 7 bases from J, with 13 bases between. This CDR3 has 14 amino acids. Germline loops: CDR1 MNHEY, CDR2 SVGAGI. The CDR3 loop is CASSYAPVGNEQFF. The CDR3 DNA follows: TGTGCCAGCAGTTATGCGCCCGTAGGGAATGAGCAGTTCTTC.

The V call is TRBV27, the J call TRBJ2-7; a weak D match, TRBD1 (5 bases). V was clipped by 3 bases and J by 0 bases, with 9 bases between them. CDR1 is MNHEY, CDR2 SMNVEV, per germline (reference sequence). The CDR3 sequence is 14 residues long. The CDR3 DNA reads as TGTGCCAGCAGTTTTGCAGGGATCTCCTACGAGCAGTACTTC. Its protein product is CASSFAGISYEQYF.

This chain links TRBV2 with TRBJ1-6; no reliable D call. The CDR3 is made up of 18 amino acids. Germline CDR1 and CDR2: SNHLY and FYNNEI. The V and J ends lost 3 bases and 10 bases respectively, with 25 bases between them. The CDR3 region has the DNA TGTGCCAGCAGTGAGTCAGGCCCCCGGTTGGGGAAAGGGTCACCCCTCCACTTT. This encodes CASSESGPRLGKGSPLHF.

This clone was observed a handful of times. This chain links TRBV30 with TRBJ1-1; D is uncertain. The V end lost 0 bases, the J end lost 6 bases, and 5 bases lay between the germline ends. CDR3 length equals 11 residues. Germline lookup yields CDR1 GTSNPN and CDR2 SVGIG (reference sequence). The CDR3 region is CAWSVYPEAFF. DNA of the CDR3: TGTGCCTGGAGTGTATACCCTGAAGCTTTCTTT. The full variable domain, completed using reference TRBV30 and TRBJ1-1, is SQTIHQWPATLVQPVGSPLSLECTVEGTSNPNLYWYRQAAGRGLQLLFYSVGIGQISSEVPQNLSASRPQDRQFILSSKKLLLSDSGFYLCAWSVYPEAFFGQGTRLTVV.

This clone was detected only once. This chain connects TRBV7-9 to TRBJ1-1; D not resolved. V lost 3 bases and J 3 bases, leaving 17 bases between the germline ends. The CDR3 covers 16 residues. CDR1 and CDR2 from the germline V gene are SEHNR and FQNEAQ (reference sequence). The CDR3 spells CASSFTPIHGDTEAFF. CDR3 sequence (DNA): TGTGCCAGCAGCTTTACCCCCATCCACGGGGACACTGAAGCTTTCTTT. Complete variable domain (other parts from reference TRBV7-9 and TRBJ1-1): DTGVSQNPRHKITKRGQNVTFRCDPISEHNRLYWYRQTLGQGPEFLTYFQNEAQLEKSRLLSDRFSAERPKGSFSTLEIQRTEQGDSAMYLCASSFTPIHGDTEAFFGQGTRLTVV.

The V call is TRBV19, the J call TRBJ2-2; 15 bases are shared with TRBD2. CDR1 and CDR2 from the germline V gene are LNHDA and SQIVND (reference sequence). This CDR3 contains 19 residues. The V gene end was trimmed by 7 bases and the J gene end by 0 bases; junction bases not matched to a gene: 9. The CDR3 sequence: CASTWTSGRVFANTGELFF. In nucleotides, the CDR3 is TGTGCCAGTACCTGGACTAGCGGGAGGGTATTCGCGAACACCGGGGAGCTGTTTTTT.

This chain links TRBV28 with TRBJ1-5; D ambiguous. This CDR3 is 15 amino acids long. From germline, CDR1 is MDHEN and CDR2 SYDVKM. V lost 6 bases and J 4 bases, leaving 16 bases between the germline ends. This CDR3 reads CASSLMREGNQPQHF. CDR3 DNA: TGTGCCAGCAGCCTTATGCGGGAAGGGAATCAGCCCCAGCATTTT.

The rearrangement joins TRBV11-2 to TRBJ2-7, with TRBD1 as a possible D gene (6 bases). V lost 3 bases and J 2 bases, leaving 20 bases between the germline ends. The CDR3 covers 17 residues. Germline V lookup: CDR1 SGHAT, CDR2 FQNNGV. This chain's CDR3 is CASSFSPSPRTAYEQYF. CDR3 bases: TGTGCCAGCAGCTTTAGCCCCTCTCCCAGGACAGCCTACGAGCAGTACTTC.

This clone came up once. The chain combines TRBV18 with TRBJ1-5; D possibly corresponds to TRBD1 (5 bases). CDR1 KGHSH and CDR2 LQKENI come from the germline V gene. The CDR3 runs 16 residues. Trimming shortened V by 3 bases and J by 0 bases, and 12 bases separated the two germline ends. In nucleotides, the CDR3 is TGTGCCAGCTCACCGTGGGCAGGGAATAGCAATCAGCCCCAGCATTTT. Translating gives CASSPWAGNSNQPQHF.

This clone was found once. The CDR3 nucleotides are TGTGCCAGTAGTGCGGGACTAGCAGCCTACAATGAGCAGTTCTTC. Amino acids: CASSAGLAAYNEQFF. V and J are TRBV19 and TRBJ2-1; 9 nucleotides match TRBD2. This CDR3 comprises 15 residues. V was clipped by 5 bases and J by 2 bases; unmatched bases: 4. Germline loops: CDR1 LNHDA, CDR2 SQIVND (reference sequence). The full variable domain, its missing parts supplied by reference TRBV19 and TRBJ2-1, is DGGITQSPKYLFRKEGQNVTLSCEQNLNHDAMYWYRQDPGQGLRLIYYSQIVNDFQKGDIAEGYSVSREKKESFPLTVTSAQKNPTAFYLCASSAGLAAYNEQFFGPGTRLTVL.

V and J are TRBV30 and TRBJ1-2; 8 positions match TRBD1. Germline-derived CDR1 and CDR2 are GTSNPN and SVGIG (reference sequence). The J segment lost 0 bases and the V segment lost 3 bases, leaving 9 bases of the junction unmatched. The CDR3 is 16 amino acids. CDR3 sequence reads: CAWRQQGAVTNYGYTF. The CDR3 DNA reads as TGTGCCTGGAGACAGCAGGGGGCGGTAACTAACTATGGCTACACCTTC.

The chain recombines TRBV7-9 with TRBJ2-1; D possibly corresponds to TRBD2 (6 bases). V lost 3 bases to trimming and J lost 9 bases, with 9 bases between them. The CDR3 spans 12 residues. From germline, CDR1 is SEHNR and CDR2 FQNEAQ (reference sequence). The CDR3, as DNA: TGTGCCAGCAGCTTCGGGGGTGGTGAGCAGTTCTTC. Translation gives CASSFGGGEQFF.

J is TRBJ2-7 and V is TRBV20-1; no definite D call. CDR1 and CDR2 (germline): DFQATT, SNEGSKA (reference sequence). The CDR3 consists of 11 residues. V was cut by 7 bases and J by 0 bases, with 7 bases left in between. In DNA form, the CDR3 reads TGCAGTGGCGTAGACTCCTACGAGCAGTACTTC. It translates to CSGVDSYEQYF.

The chain uses TRBV7-9 and TRBJ2-2, with TRBD1 identical over 7 bases. V gave up 2 bases and J gave up 1 base; unmatched junction bases: 1. Germline assignment: CDR1 SEHNR and CDR2 FQNEAQ (reference sequence). This CDR3 contains 15 residues. The CDR3 DNA is TGTGCCAGCAGCTTAAGGACAGGGAACACCGGGGAGCTGTTTTTT. Protein product: CASSLRTGNTGELFF.

This chain links TRBV7-6 with TRBJ2-7, with a weak D call TRBD1 (5 bases). Germline CDR1 SGHVS, CDR2 FNYEAQ. The CDR3 is made up of 16 amino acids. Trimming cost V 1 base and J 5 bases, with 18 bases left between them. CDR3 region: CASSLEVVAGFDEQYF. The CDR3 nucleotides read TGTGCCAGCAGCTTAGAGGTTGTGGCAGGGTTCGACGAGCAGTACTTC.

The V gene is TRBV25-1, the J gene TRBJ2-1; D remains ambiguous. Germline CDR1 MGHDK, CDR2 SYGVNS. V was shortened by 4 bases and J by 11 bases, with 9 bases between the two germline ends. There are 11 residues in the CDR3. The DNA for the CDR3 is TGTGCCAGCAGTGTGGGTTTCAAGCAGTTCTTC. Translating it yields CASSVGFKQFF.

This chain uses TRBV5-1 with TRBJ2-5; tentatively, D is TRBD1 (5 bases). The CDR3 is 14 amino acids. Per the germline V gene, CDR1 is SGHRS and CDR2 is YFSETQ. Trimming stripped 1 base from V and 5 bases from J, with 12 bases between. The CDR3 DNA sequence: TGCGCCAGCAGCTTGACAGGTGTTGGGGAGACCCAGTACTTC. Amino acids: CASSLTGVGETQYF. The whole variable domain, filled in from reference TRBV5-1 and TRBJ2-5, reads KAGVTQTPRYLIKTRGQQVTLSCSPISGHRSVSWYQQTPGQGLQFLFEYFSETQRNKGNFPGRFSGRQFSNSRSEMNVSTLELGDSALYLCASSLTGVGETQYFGPGTRLLVL.